This T cell receptor (beta chain) was sequenced during a study of T-cell reconstitution after alpha-beta-depleted transplantation in children. Study-level points and caveats: The main origin of T-cell counts and diversity one year after transplant was newly produced T cells. The study reportedly traced alpha-beta T cells about two months after transplant to several hundred expanded graft clones. The study traced high day-60 TCRbeta diversity in some patients to surviving recipient T cells and thymic progenitors.

This clonotype was seen more than once but under ten times. Antigen unknown. V shed 5 bases and J 3 bases; nucleotides not matched to a gene: 9. The CDR3 runs 15 residues. Germline assignment: CDR1 SGHAT and CDR2 FQNNGV. Unique molecular identifiers were incorporated during preparation of the TCRbeta library. TCRdb called the PCR reads again in MiXCR, with one record for every CDR3 protein. The table lists about 200,000 distinct CDR3 sequences, around 7% of them singletons, with 4.5% to 6.5% in the top ten. V and J are TRBV11-2 and TRBJ2-7; TRBD1 aligns across 8 bases. This receptor was taken from a boy aged 2 to 10 with acute lymphoblastic leukemia, due to receive a stem cell transplant. Sequenced material: PBMCs, taken before TCRalphabeta/CD19-depleted stem cell transplant. The CDR3 nucleotides are TGTGCCAGCAGCCCAAGAGGGACAGGTCTCTACGAGCAGTACTTC. Translation: CASSPRGTGLYEQYF. The full variable domain, with the rest looked up from reference TRBV11-2 and TRBJ2-7, is EAGVAQSPRYKIIEKRQSVAFWCNPISGHATLYWYQQILGQGPKLLIQFQNNGVVDDSQLPKDRFSAERLKGVDSTLKIQPAKLEDSAVYLCASSPRGTGLYEQYFGPGTRLTVT.